The next 17 T cell receptor beta chains were all read from a single sample in a study of PD-1 blockade in classical Hodgkin lymphoma. Time point specified: cycle 4 day 1 (C4D1), after more than five weeks of nivolumab. Every patient had relapsed following autologous stem cell transplantation, and cohorts differed in brentuximab vedotin exposure. Purification of CD4+ T cells from thawed PBMCs was performed via magnetic negative selection. The data were produced by immunoSEQ multiplex PCR, yet TCRdb's version contains in-frame clones alone and is incomplete. Of 10,000 to 13,000 clones in the sample, about 70% were seen once. The sample consisted of CD4+ T cells from blood, taken before the fourth cycle of nivolumab. Receptor source: a human donor with classical Hodgkin lymphoma.

V usage is TRBV7-9 and J usage is TRBJ2-5; TRBD2 matches at 13 bases. This CDR3 region has 18 residues. V was pared by 6 bases and J by 0 bases, with 10 bases of the junction left unmatched. Germline assignment: CDR1 SEHNR and CDR2 FQNEAQ (reference sequence). CDR3 amino acids: CASRRPGLAGSYQETQYF. In nucleotides, the CDR3 is TGTGCCAGCAGAAGGCCGGGACTAGCGGGATCGTACCAAGAGACCCAGTACTTC.

The chain combines TRBV28 with TRBJ2-1, with TRBD2 matching over 13 bases. The CDR3 extends over 12 amino acids. The V segment lost 4 bases and the J segment 16 bases; nucleotides outside the gene matches: 4. Germline V gene lookup returns CDR1 MDHEN and CDR2 SYDVKM. CDR3 region: CASSSTSGRHFF. CDR3 sequence (DNA): TGTGCCAGCAGTTCGACTAGCGGGAGGCATTTCTTC.

V and J are TRBV4-1 and TRBJ2-1; a possible D gene is TRBD2 (5 bases). This CDR3 spans 16 amino acids. V lost 1 base, J lost 3 bases, and 13 bases lay in between. Germline V gene lookup returns CDR1 MGHRA and CDR2 YSYEKL. CDR3 amino acids: CASSQAPGDGYNEQFF. In DNA, the CDR3 is TGCGCCAGCAGCCAAGCCCCCGGGGATGGCTACAATGAGCAGTTCTTC.

The chain carries TRBV5-6 and TRBJ2-7; D might be TRBD2 (5 bases). The germline V gene encodes CDR1 SGHDT and CDR2 YYEEEE. The V end was cut by 0 bases, the J end by 1 base, with 11 bases between. This CDR3 has 15 amino acids. In DNA, the CDR3 is TGTGCCAGCAGCTTGGAGGACTTCTTTTCCTACGAGCAGTACTTC. Amino acids: CASSLEDFFSYEQYF. Full variable domain (rest looked up from reference TRBV5-6 and TRBJ2-7): DAGVTQSPTHLIKTRGQQVTLRCSPKSGHDTVSWYQQALGQGPQFIFQYYEEEERQRGNFPDRFSGHQFPNYSSELNVNALLLGDSALYLCASSLEDFFSYEQYFGPGTRLTVT.

The gene calls are TRBV27 and TRBJ1-6; unclear D gene. Trimming removed 7 bases from V and 4 bases from J, with 17 bases in between. This CDR3 has 16 amino acids. The V gene's germline CDR1 is MNHEY and CDR2 SMNVEV (reference sequence). CDR3 coding DNA: TGTGCCAGCACATTAAAAGGGCCGGATTATAATTCACCCCTCCACTTT. Protein product: CASTLKGPDYNSPLHF.

The chain uses TRBV5-1 and TRBJ2-5; D not resolved. TRBJ2-7 explains the end of the DNA better; the J call may be wrong. The CDR3 covers 12 residues. Germline assignment: CDR1 SGHRS and CDR2 YFSETQ. In DNA, the CDR3 is TGCGCCAGCAGCTTGACCGACTACGAGCAGTACTTC. It codes for CASSLTDYEQYF.

This chain links TRBV19 with TRBJ2-2; D is perhaps TRBD1 (6 bases). Germline V gives CDR1 LNHDA, CDR2 SQIVND (reference sequence). The CDR3 contains 15 residues. The ends were cut back, 3 bases at V and 2 bases at J, with 10 bases in the middle. This CDR3 is CASSMGTLNTGELFF. CDR3 nucleotide sequence: TGTGCCAGTAGTATGGGGACACTAAACACCGGGGAGCTGTTTTTT.

A few counts support this clone. The J gene is TRBJ2-7, the V gene TRBV13; no firm D call. The V end was cut by 3 bases, the J end by 6 bases, with 12 bases between. CDR3 length equals 13 residues. Per germline, CDR1 PRHDT and CDR2 FYEKMQ (reference sequence). Written as DNA, the CDR3 is TGTGCCAGCAGCTTGGCCGGTATTAGCGAGCAGTACTTC. This translates into CASSLAGISEQYF.

This clone was seen a single time. V is TRBV9 and J is TRBJ2-3, with 8 positions matching TRBD1. This CDR3 has 14 residues. V was clipped by 0 bases and J by 4 bases; unmatched bases: 1. Looked up from germline, CDR1 is SGDLS and CDR2 is YYNGEE. Written as DNA, the CDR3 is TGTGCCAGCAGCGTAGGACAGGGGTCAGATACGCAGTATTTT. Its protein is CASSVGQGSDTQYF.

This chain links TRBV7-3 with TRBJ2-1; TRBD2 matches at 11 bases. There are 17 residues in the CDR3. Germline-derived CDR1 and CDR2 are SGHTA and FQGTGA. V shed 1 base, J shed 4 bases, and the junction held 6 bases outside the gene matches. CDR3 residues: CASSLMGTSGEYNEQFF. CDR3 nucleotide sequence: TGTGCCAGCAGCTTAATGGGGACTAGCGGAGAATACAATGAGCAGTTCTTC.

The rearrangement joins TRBV6-1 to TRBJ2-1; 9 bases match TRBD1. Germline CDR1 reads MNHNS; CDR2 reads SASEGT. V lost 4 bases, J lost 8 bases, and 9 bases stayed unmatched. The CDR3 sequence is 15 residues long. The DNA for the CDR3 is TGTGCCAGCAGTGGCACAGGGGGCAGGTTGGATGAGCAGTTCTTC. Its translation: CASSGTGGRLDEQFF.

This chain joins TRBV27 and TRBJ2-1; the match to TRBD1 covers 10 bases. Germline V lookup: CDR1 MNHEY, CDR2 SMNVEV (reference sequence). V was pared by 3 bases and J by 9 bases, with 8 bases of the junction left unmatched. The CDR3 covers 15 residues. The CDR3 sequence: CASSFRDRGISEQFF. DNA of the CDR3: TGTGCCAGCAGTTTCAGGGACAGGGGAATCAGTGAGCAGTTCTTC.

The genes are TRBV28 and TRBJ1-2; possibly TRBD1 for D (5 bases). The CDR3 covers 15 residues. V was pared by 3 bases and J by 4 bases, with 15 bases between. The germline V gene encodes CDR1 MDHEN and CDR2 SYDVKM. The DNA of the CDR3 is TGTGCCAGCAGTTTTCCCCGGACCCAGGGCTATGGCTACACCTTC. This encodes CASSFPRTQGYGYTF.

The gene calls are TRBV6-6 and TRBJ2-4; 8 positions match TRBD1. This CDR3 is built from 11 residues. The J segment lost 13 bases and the V segment lost 8 bases, leaving 7 bases of the junction unmatched. Germline V gene data show CDR1 as MNHNY and CDR2 as SVGAGI (reference sequence). The CDR3 reads CASEGDRTQYF. The CDR3 bases are TGTGCCAGCGAAGGGGACAGGACACAGTACTTC.

The chain has TRBV5-1 and TRBJ2-7, with D unclear. V lost 0 bases and J 5 bases, leaving 6 bases between the germline ends. Germline V gene data show CDR1 as SGHRS and CDR2 as YFSETQ. The CDR3 length is 12 residues. CDR3: CASSLEINEQYF. The CDR3, as DNA: TGCGCCAGCAGCTTGGAAATAAACGAGCAGTACTTC.

This chain links TRBV18 with TRBJ2-3; a possible D gene is TRBD1 (6 bases). Germline assignment: CDR1 KGHSH and CDR2 LQKENI. V was shortened by 4 bases and J by 6 bases, with 11 bases between the two germline ends. The CDR3 totals 13 residues. CDR3 nucleotides: TGTGCCAGCTCACAAACAGGGTCGGATACGCAGTATTTT. This gives the protein CASSQTGSDTQYF.

The chain links TRBV30 to TRBJ2-2, with D unclear. This CDR3 has 13 residues. V was shortened by 4 bases and J by 1 base, with 7 bases between the two germline ends. Germline V gene lookup returns CDR1 GTSNPN and CDR2 SVGIG (reference sequence). The CDR3 nucleotides read TGTGCCTGGAATGAACAGAACACCGGGGAGCTGTTTTTT. Its protein is CAWNEQNTGELFF.